These 30 T cell receptor beta chains share one sample of origin, sequenced in a study of early T cells in non-severe SARS-CoV-2 infection. TCRdb independently ran MiXCR on the 5' RACE reads; one entry per CDR3 protein. The sample records tens of thousands of distinct CDR3 sequences, around 4% being singletons. Material: whole blood. These receptors all come from an adult who was a healthcare worker with PCR-confirmed SARS-CoV-2 infection or an uninfected control (not recorded which).

This clonotype was seen at least ten times. The V gene is TRBV4-1, the J gene TRBJ2-5; no definite D call. V gave up 6 bases and J gave up 5 bases, with 10 bases separating them. CDR3 length: 12 residues. Germline V gene lookup returns CDR1 MGHRA and CDR2 YSYEKL. CDR3 residues: CASSLIGETQYF. CDR3 DNA sequence: TGCGCCAGCAGTCTCATAGGGGAGACCCAGTACTTC.

This clonotype was recorded at least ten times. The rearrangement links TRBV6-5 to TRBJ2-3; 8 positions match TRBD2. This CDR3 region has 14 residues. With V trimmed by 5 bases and J by 0 bases, 1 base remained unmatched. Germline V gene data show CDR1 as MNHEY and CDR2 as SVGAGI. The CDR3 sequence is CASSPSGSTDTQYF. CDR3 coding DNA: TGTGCCAGCAGTCCTAGCGGGAGCACAGATACGCAGTATTTT.

There are many counts of this clonotype. This chain links TRBV5-1 with TRBJ2-1; a possible D gene is TRBD2 (5 bases). Germline V CDR1 and CDR2: SGHRS, YFSETQ. V lost 0 bases to trimming and J lost 2 bases, with 9 bases between them. The CDR3 covers 15 residues. The CDR3 DNA reads as TGCGCCAGCAGCTTGGACGAGGGTACCTACAATGAGCAGTTCTTC. This gives the protein CASSLDEGTYNEQFF.

This clonotype was recorded at least ten times. This chain links TRBV21-1 with TRBJ2-1; the table's D call of TRBD2 was not tested on the DNA. TRBV21-1 is given as a pseudogene. CDR3 length: 12 residues. The CDR3 nucleotides are TGTGCCGGCCCGATAACCGACAATGAGCAGTTCTTC. This codes for CAGPITDNEQFF.

By share of the sample, this clonotype is large. The J gene is TRBJ2-1, the V gene TRBV19; TRBD1 matches 8 bases. Unmatched junction bases numbered 19, after V lost 6 bases and J lost 6 bases. Germline-derived CDR1 and CDR2 are LNHDA and SQIVND (reference sequence). The CDR3 consists of 18 residues. The CDR3 reads CASRRRETGVDGGNEQFF. CDR3 DNA sequence: TGTGCCAGTAGACGGAGAGAGACAGGGGTTGACGGGGGCAATGAGCAGTTCTTC.

Many counts were recorded for this clonotype. The CDR3 coding sequence is TGTGCCAGCAGCGTTACAGGGGCGGGAAATCAGCCCCAGCATTTT. Amino acids: CASSVTGAGNQPQHF. The chain carries TRBV7-9 and TRBJ1-5; TRBD1 agrees at 7 bases. The trim removed 5 bases at V and 4 bases at J, leaving 8 bases unmatched. This CDR3 has 15 amino acids. Germline-derived CDR1 and CDR2 are SEHNR and FQNEAQ (reference sequence).

Ten or more counts support this clonotype. J is TRBJ2-5 and V is TRBV7-2, with D maybe TRBD2 (6 bases). The CDR3 totals 15 residues. Germline lookup yields CDR1 SGHTA and CDR2 FQGNSA. The V end lost 3 bases, the J end lost 1 base, and 12 bases lay between the germline ends. CDR3 sequence: CASSLGGVLQETQYF. The CDR3 region has the DNA TGTGCCAGCAGCTTGGGCGGGGTGCTCCAAGAGACCCAGTACTTC.

This clonotype was counted ten times or more. The chain recombines TRBV12-5 with TRBJ2-1; 7 bases align to TRBD1. Germline V gives CDR1 LGHNT, CDR2 FRNRAP. The CDR3 is made up of 14 amino acids. With 6 bases clipped from V and 4 bases from J, the junction kept 6 bases outside the gene matches. CDR3: CASGWGQLYNEQFF. The CDR3 DNA sequence: TGTGCTAGTGGCTGGGGACAGCTTTACAATGAGCAGTTCTTC.

The chain is built from TRBV7-2 and TRBJ1-1, with D hard to call. The germline V gene has CDR1 SGHTA and CDR2 FQGNSA. The V end lost 3 bases, the J end lost 2 bases, and 7 bases lay between the germline ends. The CDR3 has 13 amino acids. Here the CDR3 reads CASSFEGNTEAFF. CDR3 DNA sequence: TGTGCCAGCAGCTTTGAGGGAAACACTGAAGCTTTCTTT. Variable domain in full (rest from reference TRBV7-2 and TRBJ1-1): GAGVSQSPSNKVTEKGKDVELRCDPISGHTALYWYRQSLGQGLEFLIYFQGNSAPDKSGLPSDRFSAERTGGSVSTLTIQRTQQEDSAVYLCASSFEGNTEAFFGQGTRLTVV.

This rearrangement joins TRBV12-2 to TRBJ1-1; whether TRBD1, the table's D call, matches the DNA was not checked. TRBV12-2 is described as a pseudogene. CDR3 length equals 15 residues. The CDR3, as DNA: TGTGCAAGTCACCAGGGGGACAGCGAGAACACTGAAGCTTTCTTT. As protein: CASHQGDSENTEAFF.

In its sample, this clonotype was seen many times. The V gene is TRBV11-2, the J gene TRBJ2-1, with 7 bases identical to TRBD1. This CDR3 spans 14 amino acids. V was pared by 2 bases and J by 12 bases, with 10 bases of the junction left unmatched. CDR1 SGHAT and CDR2 FQNNGV come from the germline V gene. In nucleotides, the CDR3 is TGTGCCAGCAGCTTAAATAACAGGGGAAGAGGGCAGTTCTTC. It yields the protein CASSLNNRGRGQFF. Filled out from reference TRBV11-2 and TRBJ2-1, the complete variable domain reads EAGVAQSPRYKIIEKRQSVAFWCNPISGHATLYWYQQILGQGPKLLIQFQNNGVVDDSQLPKDRFSAERLKGVDSTLKIQPAKLEDSAVYLCASSLNNRGRGQFFGPGTRLTVL.

V is TRBV5-1 and J is TRBJ2-3, with D hard to call. Per the germline V gene, CDR1 is SGHRS and CDR2 is YFSETQ. V lost 3 bases and J lost 6, with 11 bases in between. The CDR3 extends over 13 amino acids. The CDR3 reads CASSSAATDTQYF. Written as DNA, the CDR3 is TGCGCCAGCAGCTCGGCGGCCACGGATACGCAGTATTTT.

Ten or more counts support this clonotype. The rearrangement joins TRBV6-5 to TRBJ1-1; 7 nucleotides match TRBD1. Germline V gene lookup returns CDR1 MNHEY and CDR2 SVGAGI. V gave up 2 bases and J gave up 11 bases; unmatched junction bases: 11. The CDR3 sequence is 14 residues long. CDR3 sequence reads: CASSYARRGREAFF. In nucleotides, the CDR3 is TGTGCCAGCAGTTACGCAAGAAGGGGGCGGGAGGCTTTCTTT.

CDR3 sequence: CSAGSTGTEGSYEQYF. In DNA, the CDR3 is TGCAGTGCTGGGTCAACCGGGACAGAAGGCTCCTACGAGCAGTACTTC. The genes are TRBV20-1 and TRBJ2-7; 7 bases are a match to TRBD1. J lost 0 bases, V lost 5 bases, and 13 bases had no gene match. The CDR3 is 16 amino acids. Looked up from germline, CDR1 is DFQATT and CDR2 is SNEGSKA (reference sequence).

This clonotype was counted ten times or more. This chain connects TRBV2 to TRBJ1-4; D is possibly TRBD1 (5 bases). Between the trimmed V and J ends, which lost 7 bases and 5 bases, there was a span of 11 bases. Germline values: CDR1 SNHLY, CDR2 FYNNEI. There are 13 residues in the CDR3. CDR3 sequence (DNA): TGTGCCAGCATGGGGGACCACAATGAAAAACTGTTTTTT. Its translation is CASMGDHNEKLFF.

This clonotype was seen a few times. V usage is TRBV25-1 and J usage is TRBJ2-6; the D is unclear. Germline V gene data show CDR1 as MGHDK and CDR2 as SYGVNS. The CDR3 loop spans 18 amino acids. The V and J ends lost 3 bases and 4 bases respectively, with 19 bases between them. CDR3: CASSDPGHSSGGANVLTF. CDR3 nucleotides: TGTGCCAGCAGTGACCCCGGCCACTCCTCAGGAGGGGCCAACGTCCTGACTTTC.

This clonotype was found a few times. The genes are TRBV29-1 and TRBJ2-1; 11 bases fit TRBD1. V shed 6 bases, J shed 7 bases, and the junction held 8 bases outside the gene matches. The CDR3 spans 14 residues. The germline V gene has CDR1 SQVTM and CDR2 ANQGSEA. The chain's CDR3 is CSVGGQGAGNEQFF. The CDR3, as DNA: TGCAGCGTGGGAGGACAGGGGGCGGGTAATGAGCAGTTCTTC.

This clonotype was recorded many times. The rearrangement uses TRBV9 and TRBJ2-5; the D gene is possibly TRBD1 (6 bases). V was shortened by 0 bases and J by 5 bases, with 11 bases between the two germline ends. The CDR3 sequence is 14 residues long. Per germline, CDR1 SGDLS and CDR2 YYNGEE. The CDR3 is CASSVDNREETQYF. Here the CDR3 DNA reads TGTGCCAGCAGCGTAGATAACAGGGAGGAGACCCAGTACTTC.

This clonotype was seen ten or more times. The chain combines TRBV14 with TRBJ2-6, with TRBD1 matching 7 bases. There are 19 residues in the CDR3. CDR1 and CDR2 (germline): SGHDN, FVKESK. Trimming cost V 0 bases and J 0 bases; bases outside gene matches: 8. The CDR3 is CASSQDRRTGRSGANVLTF. The DNA of the CDR3 is TGTGCCAGCAGCCAAGATCGACGGACAGGCCGCTCTGGGGCCAACGTCCTGACTTTC.

In its sample, this clonotype was seen many times. The chain has TRBV7-8 and TRBJ2-1; possibly TRBD1 or TRBD2 for D (5 bases each). The germline gives CDR1 SGHVS, CDR2 FQNEAQ. Deletions cut 5 bases from V and 10 bases from J, with 12 bases between. The CDR3 sequence is 12 residues long. CDR3 DNA sequence: TGTGCCAGCAGCATTTTGGGGGTGGAGCAGTTCTTC. It specifies CASSILGVEQFF. The full variable domain, completed using reference TRBV7-8 and TRBJ2-1, is GAGVSQSPRYKVAKRGQDVALRCDPISGHVSLFWYQQALGQGPEFLTYFQNEAQLDKSGLPSDRFFAERPEGSVSTLKIQRTQQEDSAVYLCASSILGVEQFFGPGTRLTVL.

This clonotype was counted many times. The chain joins TRBV5-5 to TRBJ1-1; tentative D call: TRBD1 (5 bases). This CDR3 spans 16 amino acids. The ends were cut back, 3 bases at V and 0 bases at J, with 15 bases in the middle. CDR1 and CDR2 (germline): SGHKS, YYEKEE (reference sequence). As DNA, the CDR3 is TGTGCCAGCAGCTGGTGGGCAGGGAGCATGAACACTGAAGCTTTCTTT. Translating gives CASSWWAGSMNTEAFF.

This clonotype was counted many times. The chain links TRBV7-6 to TRBJ1-4; D is undetermined. Germline V gene lookup returns CDR1 SGHVS and CDR2 FNYEAQ. Deletions cut 3 bases from V and 4 bases from J, with 9 bases between. The CDR3 sequence is 14 residues long. This CDR3 reads CASSFQPSNEKLFF. DNA for the CDR3: TGTGCCAGCAGCTTCCAGCCTAGTAATGAAAAACTGTTTTTT.

Many counts were recorded for this clonotype. The chain employs TRBV6-2 or TRBV6-3 and TRBJ2-1; 10 bases are a match to TRBD2. The trim removed 4 bases at V and 4 bases at J, leaving 16 bases unmatched. Germline CDR1 and CDR2: MNHEY and SVGEGT. The CDR3 consists of 19 residues. CDR3 nucleotides: TGTGCCAGCAGTTTCCCGGGACTAGCGAGAACTTCATCTTACAATGAGCAGTTCTTC. Its translation is CASSFPGLARTSSYNEQFF.

This clonotype was detected many times. The chain links TRBV5-1 to TRBJ1-1, with D possibly matching TRBD1 (5 bases). The CDR3 contains 14 residues. The germline V and J ends were trimmed by 4 bases and 4 bases, with 14 bases remaining between them. CDR1 and CDR2 (germline): SGHRS, YFSETQ. The CDR3 bases are TGCGCCAGCAGCCTCCGGGACTCGGGCACTGAAGCTTTCTTT. It is translated as CASSLRDSGTEAFF.

This clonotype was detected ten times or more. The CDR3: CASSPSEGTEAFF. The DNA of the CDR3 is TGTGCCAGCAGCCCGTCAGAGGGGACTGAAGCTTTCTTT. The chain combines TRBV2 with TRBJ1-1, with a possible D match to TRBD1 (5 bases). The CDR3 loop spans 13 amino acids. Germline V CDR1 and CDR2: SNHLY, FYNNEI. Between the trimmed V and J ends, which lost 6 bases and 5 bases, there was a span of 13 bases.

This clonotype was seen more than once but under ten times. The V gene is TRBV11-2, the J gene TRBJ2-7; the match to TRBD2 covers 10 bases. J lost 3 bases, V lost 5 bases, and 1 base had no gene match. Per the germline V gene, CDR1 is SGHAT and CDR2 is FQNNGV. This CDR3 has 13 residues. The CDR3 loop reads CASSRTSGYEQYF. For the CDR3, the DNA is TGTGCCAGCAGCCGGACTAGCGGCTACGAGCAGTACTTC.

This clonotype has ten or more counts. The chain carries TRBV7-8 and TRBJ2-3, with TRBD1 matching over 8 bases. Germline V CDR1 and CDR2: SGHVS, FQNEAQ. V was pared by 6 bases and J by 3 bases, with 8 bases of the junction left unmatched. The CDR3 is 15 residues long. Here the CDR3 reads CASRRQGIWTDTQYF. CDR3 nucleotides: TGTGCCAGCAGACGACAGGGGATTTGGACAGATACGCAGTATTTT.

The sample holds a few counts of this clonotype. This sequence joins TRBV20-1 and TRBJ2-7, with D possibly TRBD1 on 5 matching bases. CDR1 is DFQATT and CDR2 is SNEGSKA in the germline V gene (reference sequence). The V and J ends lost 7 bases and 2 bases respectively, with 12 bases between them. This CDR3 is built from 12 residues. The DNA for the CDR3 is TGCAGTGTTCGTTCAGGGACCTACGAGCAGTACTTC. It is translated as CSVRSGTYEQYF.

Regarding this clonotype: A much bigger clone sits one base away, suggesting this may be a read error. The chain joins TRBV5-1 to TRBJ1-1; D is possibly TRBD1 (6 bases). V gave up 1 base and J gave up 2 bases, with 15 bases separating them. The germline V gene has CDR1 SGHRS and CDR2 YFSETQ. The CDR3 has 16 residues. The CDR3 coding sequence is TGCGCCAGCAGCTTGTTGCGGGGGGGCACAAACACTGAAGCTTTCTTT. Protein: CASSLLRGGTNTEAFF.

The rearrangement joins TRBV7-9 to TRBJ2-7, with D possibly matching TRBD2 (5 bases). The CDR3 runs 12 residues. From germline, CDR1 is SEHNR and CDR2 FQNEAQ (reference sequence). Trimming shortened V by 5 bases and J by 4 bases, and 9 bases separated the two germline ends. CDR3 sequence: CASSQSGYEQYF. CDR3 in DNA: TGTGCCAGCAGCCAATCGGGGTACGAGCAGTACTTC.